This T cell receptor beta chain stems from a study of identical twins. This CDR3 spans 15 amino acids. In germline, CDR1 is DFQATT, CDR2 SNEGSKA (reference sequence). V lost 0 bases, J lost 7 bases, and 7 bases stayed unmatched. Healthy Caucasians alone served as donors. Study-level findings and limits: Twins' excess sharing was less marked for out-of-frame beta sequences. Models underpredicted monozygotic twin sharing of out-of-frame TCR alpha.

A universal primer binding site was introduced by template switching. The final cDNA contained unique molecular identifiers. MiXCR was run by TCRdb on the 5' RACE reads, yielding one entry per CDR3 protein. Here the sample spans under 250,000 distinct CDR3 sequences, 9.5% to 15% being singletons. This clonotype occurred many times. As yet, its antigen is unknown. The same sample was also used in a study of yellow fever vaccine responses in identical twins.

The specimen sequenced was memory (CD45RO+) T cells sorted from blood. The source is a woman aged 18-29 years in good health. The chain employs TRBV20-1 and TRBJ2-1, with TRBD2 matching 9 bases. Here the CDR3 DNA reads TGCAGTGCTAGAGAACCTAGCGGGATGGGTAATGAGCAGTTCTTC. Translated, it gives CSAREPSGMGNEQFF.